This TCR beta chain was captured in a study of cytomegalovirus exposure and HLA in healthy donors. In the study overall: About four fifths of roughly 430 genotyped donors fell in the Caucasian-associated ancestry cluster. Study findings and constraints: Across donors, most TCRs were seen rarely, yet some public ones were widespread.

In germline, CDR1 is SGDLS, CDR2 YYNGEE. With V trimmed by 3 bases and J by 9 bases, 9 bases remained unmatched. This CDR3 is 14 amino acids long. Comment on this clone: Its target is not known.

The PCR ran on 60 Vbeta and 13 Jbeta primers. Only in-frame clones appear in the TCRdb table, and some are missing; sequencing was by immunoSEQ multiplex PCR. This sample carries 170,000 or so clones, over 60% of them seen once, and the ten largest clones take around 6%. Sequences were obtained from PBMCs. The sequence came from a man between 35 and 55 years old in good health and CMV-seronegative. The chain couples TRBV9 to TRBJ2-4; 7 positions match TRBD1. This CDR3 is CASSAQTGIGIQYF. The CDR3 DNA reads TGTGCCAGCAGCGCTCAGACAGGGATTGGCATTCAGTACTTC.